This T cell receptor (beta chain) emerged from a study of low-dose radiotherapy and immunotherapy resistance in tumors (dated by TCRdb to between 2021 and 2024). Some background on the complete study: In Cohort 1, each fraction delivered 0.5 Gy every 2 weeks, and the prescribed total PTV dose was 6.5 Gy. Patients in Cohort 2 were given 1 Gy per fraction every two weeks, for a total of 13 Gy across 26 weeks. Nivolumab was administered intravenously as a 240 mg flat dose every two weeks, and ipilimumab was administered intravenously at 1 mg/kg every six weeks. Cyclophosphamide 200 mg/m2 was administered intravenously every two weeks, one day before each radiation and immunotherapy administration. Starting on cycle 1 day 1, patients took 300 mg of aspirin by mouth once daily for four cycles. The trial did not randomize participants into treatment groups. Eight patients were included in the translational analysis: three from the first dose cohort and the first five from the second dose cohort.

Donors were enrolled in RACIN, a single-arm phase I dose-escalation trial in which nivolumab, ipilimumab, aspirin, low-dose cyclophosphamide and low-dose radiotherapy were combined. Eligible patients had advanced, TIL-negative solid tumors. Regarding this clonotype: What this receptor recognizes is not known. Base qualities were left out, and no much larger clone turns up one base away.

For CDR1 and CDR2, the germline V gene lists MNHEY and SVGEGT. The CDR3 has 13 amino acids, counting the end cysteine and phenylalanine. CDR3 DNA is the only sequence kept; it has 39 bases, read in frame from the first base. V loses 7 bases of germline sequence and J loses 3 bases, and the interval between the two ends is 12 bases. First-strand cDNA was synthesized with Superscript III and a set of TRAV- and TRBV-specific primers, covering both TCRalpha and TCRbeta chains. TCRs were amplified with Phusion for around 20 PCR cycles, with a constant-region primer paired with the adapter attached to the V primers. The MessageAmp II aRNA Amplification Kit was used to amplify the isolated mRNA, with in vitro transcription run for under 20 hours at 37 degrees C. mRNA for TCR sequencing was isolated with the Dynabeads mRNA DIRECT Purification Kit. Indexed Illumina adapters were added in a second Phusion PCR of about 25 cycles, and the PCR products were purified with AMPure XP beads. The authors processed their data as follows. Using custom Perl scripts, TCR sequences encoding the same protein were pooled, out-of-frame sequences were removed, and the abundance of each clonotype was computed. Any TCR sequence backed by just one read was left out of the analysis. Repertoire metrics included Shannon entropy, Gini index, clonality, richness, and frequency of TCRs shared between repertoires. TCRdb's own reprocessing of the public reads used fastp at Q25 and MiXCR and kept productive beta chains. Each CDR3 protein appears once, grouped with its most common genes and DNA. The V and J calls and clone size are TCRdb's, not the authors'. This sample holds some 6,200 distinct CDR3 sequences; approximately 78% were observed only once. Clones ranked in the top ten supply about 6% of the sample.

The clonotype was recovered from a human donor with advanced metastatic prostate, ovarian, gallbladder or colorectal cancer (not recorded which). This table probably holds off-target reads from a library built for another chain. The chain joins TRBV6-2 or TRBV6-3 to TRBJ2-5; confidence is insufficient to name the D gene. The CDR3 region: CASTNPGKETQYF. The DNA reads TGTGCCAGCACTAACCCCGGCAAAGAGACCCAGTACTTC.